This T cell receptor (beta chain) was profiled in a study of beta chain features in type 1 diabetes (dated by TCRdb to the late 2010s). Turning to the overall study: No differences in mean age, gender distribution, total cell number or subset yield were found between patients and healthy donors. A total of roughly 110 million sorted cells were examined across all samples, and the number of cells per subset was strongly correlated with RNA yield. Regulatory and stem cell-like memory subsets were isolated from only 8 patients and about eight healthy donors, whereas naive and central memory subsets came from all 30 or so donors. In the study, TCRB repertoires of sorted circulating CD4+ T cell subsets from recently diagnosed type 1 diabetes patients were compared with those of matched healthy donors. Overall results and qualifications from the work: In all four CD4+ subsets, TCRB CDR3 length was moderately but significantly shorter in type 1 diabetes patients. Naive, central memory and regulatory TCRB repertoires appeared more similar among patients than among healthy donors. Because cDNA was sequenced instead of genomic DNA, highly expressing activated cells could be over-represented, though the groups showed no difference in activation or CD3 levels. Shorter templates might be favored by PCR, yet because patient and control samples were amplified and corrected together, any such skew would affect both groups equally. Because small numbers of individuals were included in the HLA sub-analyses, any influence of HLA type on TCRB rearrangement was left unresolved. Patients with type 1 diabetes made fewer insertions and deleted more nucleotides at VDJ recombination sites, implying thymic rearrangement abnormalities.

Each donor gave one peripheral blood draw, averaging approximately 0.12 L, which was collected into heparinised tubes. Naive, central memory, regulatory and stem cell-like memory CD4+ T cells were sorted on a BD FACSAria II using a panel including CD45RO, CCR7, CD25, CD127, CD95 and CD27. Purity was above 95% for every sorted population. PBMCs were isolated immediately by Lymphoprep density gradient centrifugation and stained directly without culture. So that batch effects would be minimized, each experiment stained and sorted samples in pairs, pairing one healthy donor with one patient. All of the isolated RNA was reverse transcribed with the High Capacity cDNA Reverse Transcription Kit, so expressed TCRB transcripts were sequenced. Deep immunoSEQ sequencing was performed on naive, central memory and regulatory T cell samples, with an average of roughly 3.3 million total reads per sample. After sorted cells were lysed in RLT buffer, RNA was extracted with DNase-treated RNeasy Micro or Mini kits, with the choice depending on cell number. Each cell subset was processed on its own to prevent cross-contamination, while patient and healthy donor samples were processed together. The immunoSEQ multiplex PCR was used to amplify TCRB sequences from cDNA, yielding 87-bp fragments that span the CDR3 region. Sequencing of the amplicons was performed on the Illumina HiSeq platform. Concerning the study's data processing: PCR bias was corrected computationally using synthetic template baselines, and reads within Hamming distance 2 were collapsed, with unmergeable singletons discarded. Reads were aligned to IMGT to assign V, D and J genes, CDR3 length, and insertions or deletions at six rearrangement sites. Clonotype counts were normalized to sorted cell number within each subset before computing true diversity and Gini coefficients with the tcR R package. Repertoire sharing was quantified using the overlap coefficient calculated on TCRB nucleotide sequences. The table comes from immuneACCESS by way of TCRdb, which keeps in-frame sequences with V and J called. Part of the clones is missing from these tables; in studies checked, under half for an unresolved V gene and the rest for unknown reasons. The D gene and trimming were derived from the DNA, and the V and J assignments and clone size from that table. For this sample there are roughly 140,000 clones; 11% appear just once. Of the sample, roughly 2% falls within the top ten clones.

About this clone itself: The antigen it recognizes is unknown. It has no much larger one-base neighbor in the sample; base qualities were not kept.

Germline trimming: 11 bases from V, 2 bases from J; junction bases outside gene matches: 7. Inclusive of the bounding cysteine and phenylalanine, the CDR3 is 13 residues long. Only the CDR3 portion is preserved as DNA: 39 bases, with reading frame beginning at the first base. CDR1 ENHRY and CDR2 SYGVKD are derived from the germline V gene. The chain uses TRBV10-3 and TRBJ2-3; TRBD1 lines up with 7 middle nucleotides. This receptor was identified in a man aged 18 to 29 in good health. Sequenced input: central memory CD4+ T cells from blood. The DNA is TGTGCCTTTTCGACAGGGACCACAGATACGCAGTATTTT. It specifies CAFSTGTTDTQYF.